This T cell receptor (beta chain) was obtained from a study of identical twins. Points from the study as a whole: Excess twin sharing in beta out-of-frame sequences was weaker.

This clonotype has more than one count but fewer than ten. The antigen is undetermined. TCRdb used MiXCR to reprocess the 5' RACE reads, holding one entry per CDR3 protein. The table includes some 210,000 distinct CDR3 sequences, more than 15% detected once. The ends were cut back, 6 bases at V and 3 bases at J, with 8 bases in the middle. From germline, CDR1 is LGHDT and CDR2 YNNKEL (reference sequence). This CDR3 has 12 residues. These records were also assigned to another study, of T cells expressing NK-cell markers. That study adds: In sorted CD3+CD56+NKG2C+, CD3+CD56+NKG2C- and CD3+CD56-NKG2C+ T cells, TCR beta repertoires were obtained. In a few donors, dominant clonotypes made up about 28.3-65% of CD3+CD56-NKG2C+ cells. Expanded NKG2C+ T cell clones were not confirmed as HCMV-specific.

Sequences were obtained from CD8+ T cells sorted from blood. The source of this sequence is a woman aged 18 to 35 in good health. V and J are TRBV3-1 and TRBJ2-5; no definite D call. CDR3 nucleotides: TGTGCCAGCAGGGATGATGAAGAGACCCAGTACTTC. It encodes CASRDDEETQYF.